This entry lists 13 T cell receptor beta chains sequenced from one sample in a study of cytomegalovirus exposure and HLA in healthy donors. Using immunoSEQ multiplex PCR, the repertoire was profiled, and TCRdb retains in-frame clones only, with some absent. The sample yields 150,000 to 250,000 clones, approximately 78% seen once. The sample taken for sequencing was PBMCs. These receptor sequences come from a woman aged 25 to 39 in good health and CMV-seronegative.

The rearrangement links TRBV27 to TRBJ2-7; 8 nucleotides align to TRBD2. Trimming at V came to 3 bases and at J to 2 bases, leaving 18 bases not matched to a gene. CDR3 length: 19 amino acids. Germline CDR1 and CDR2: MNHEY and SMNVEV (reference sequence). The CDR3 nucleotides read TGTGCCAGCAGTTTTCGTCTCGGATCGGGGGGGGGCGGAACCTACGAGCAGTACTTC. It codes for CASSFRLGSGGGGTYEQYF.

V is TRBV18 and J is TRBJ1-1; tentative D call: TRBD1 (5 bases). Trimming took off 0 bases at V and 3 bases at J, with 8 bases between the two ends. The CDR3 contains 14 residues. The germline CDR1 and CDR2 sequences are KGHSH and LQKENI. CDR3 nucleotides: TGTGCCAGCTCACCACCGGGGGGACACACTGAAGCTTTCTTT. Its protein is CASSPPGGHTEAFF. Combining the CDR3 with reference TRBV18 and TRBJ1-1 gives the whole variable domain NAGVMQNPRHLVRRRGQEARLRCSPMKGHSHVYWYRQLPEEGLKFMVYLQKENIIDESGMPKERFSAEFPKEGPSILRIQQVVRGDSAAYFCASSPPGGHTEAFFGQGTRLTVV.

J is TRBJ2-2 and V is TRBV19; the D gene is possibly TRBD2 (6 bases). The length of the CDR3 is 14 residues. The germline CDR1 and CDR2 sequences are LNHDA and SQIVND (reference sequence). V was shortened by 7 bases and J by 4 bases, with 13 bases between the two germline ends. The CDR3 loop reads CASTLGGITGELFF. DNA of the CDR3: TGTGCCAGTACCCTAGGAGGGATCACCGGGGAGCTGTTTTTT.

The rearrangement joins TRBV27 to TRBJ2-3; tentatively, D is TRBD1 (5 bases). The CDR3 loop spans 17 amino acids. The germline gives CDR1 MNHEY, CDR2 SMNVEV (reference sequence). Trimming stripped 4 bases from V and 0 bases from J, with 17 bases between. Here the CDR3 reads CASSSSHRFSSTDTQYF. For the CDR3, the DNA is TGTGCCAGCAGTTCCTCCCACAGGTTCTCTAGCACAGATACGCAGTATTTT.

The V and J genes are TRBV7-6 and TRBJ2-1, with TRBD1 matching 9 bases. Germline loops: CDR1 SGHVS, CDR2 FNYEAQ. This CDR3 comprises 14 residues. V dropped 4 bases and J dropped 8; count of bases not matched to a gene: 6. DNA of the CDR3: TGTGCCAGCAGCTCCTGGACAGGGGACGATGAGCAGTTCTTC. This encodes CASSSWTGDDEQFF.

The chain joins TRBV5-1 to TRBJ1-5; TRBD1 matches 8 bases. V lost 4 bases and J lost 3; bases outside the gene matches: 9. The CDR3 totals 16 residues. The germline CDR1 and CDR2 sequences are SGHRS and YFSETQ. The CDR3 region is CASSAGGTGFNQPQHF. The CDR3 DNA is TGCGCCAGCAGCGCAGGCGGGACAGGCTTCAATCAGCCCCAGCATTTT.

This clone was counted a few times. This rearrangement joins TRBV28 to TRBJ2-2; D might be TRBD2 (6 bases). V was shortened by 1 base and J by 7 bases, with 16 bases between the two germline ends. The CDR3 covers 16 residues. In germline, CDR1 is MDHEN, CDR2 SYDVKM. The CDR3 here is CASSLLGGIKLGELFF. Here the CDR3 DNA reads TGTGCCAGCAGTTTATTGGGGGGAATCAAACTCGGGGAGCTGTTTTTT.

CDR3 residues: CASSLRQGRGHNEQFF. The CDR3 DNA follows: TGTGCCAGCTCACTTCGACAGGGTCGAGGTCACAATGAGCAGTTCTTC. This sequence joins TRBV18 and TRBJ2-1, with TRBD1 identical over 7 bases. The CDR3 runs 16 residues. V shed 4 bases, J shed 5 bases, and the junction held 11 bases outside the gene matches. Germline-derived CDR1 and CDR2 are KGHSH and LQKENI.

This sequence joins TRBV18 and TRBJ2-7; 10 bases fit TRBD1. The J segment lost 1 base and the V segment lost 5 bases, leaving 8 bases of the junction unmatched. CDR1 and CDR2 (germline): KGHSH, LQKENI. The CDR3 sequence is 16 residues long. Here the CDR3 reads CASSSYGTGESYEQYF. CDR3 DNA: TGTGCCAGCTCATCGTACGGGACAGGGGAATCCTACGAGCAGTACTTC.

This clone was seen a handful of times. The chain links TRBV5-4 to TRBJ2-4; D not certain. The germline V gene encodes CDR1 SGHNT and CDR2 YYREEE (reference sequence). V was clipped by 4 bases and J by 5 bases, with 22 bases between them. This CDR3 spans 17 amino acids. CDR3 residues: CASSHFKPRSTQNIQYF. CDR3 sequence (DNA): TGTGCCAGCAGCCACTTCAAGCCTAGATCGACCCAAAACATTCAGTACTTC. Complete variable domain (other parts from reference TRBV5-4 and TRBJ2-4): ETGVTQSPTHLIKTRGQQVTLRCSSQSGHNTVSWYQQALGQGPQFIFQYYREEENGRGNFPPRFSGLQFPNYSSELNVNALELDDSALYLCASSHFKPRSTQNIQYFGAGTRLSVL.

The chain uses TRBV5-1 and TRBJ1-1, with D possibly being TRBD1 (5 bases). This CDR3 region has 17 residues. Germline V gene lookup returns CDR1 SGHRS and CDR2 YFSETQ. Deletions cut 4 bases from V and 3 bases from J, with 22 bases between. CDR3 sequence (DNA): TGCGCCAGCAGCCCCTTCCCGGACCGAACAGGAGACACTGAAGCTTTCTTT. Its protein product is CASSPFPDRTGDTEAFF.

The chain recombines TRBV5-8 with TRBJ1-1, with D possibly TRBD1 on 6 matching bases. Germline values: CDR1 SGHTS, CDR2 YDEGEE. The CDR3 covers 18 residues. The V end lost 2 bases, the J end lost 0 bases, and 20 bases lay between the germline ends. In nucleotides, the CDR3 is TGTGCCAGCAGCTTACATGGGACACAGGCTACTTTGAACACTGAAGCTTTCTTT. Translated: CASSLHGTQATLNTEAFF.

The V call is TRBV30, the J call TRBJ2-2; the match to TRBD1 covers 9 bases. The CDR3 contains 13 residues. The ends lost 3 bases at V and 5 bases at J; junction bases unmatched: 1. CDR1 and CDR2 (germline): GTSNPN, SVGIG (reference sequence). The CDR3 bases are TGTGCCTGGAGGGGACAGGGTACCGGGGAGCTGTTTTTT. It translates to CAWRGQGTGELFF.